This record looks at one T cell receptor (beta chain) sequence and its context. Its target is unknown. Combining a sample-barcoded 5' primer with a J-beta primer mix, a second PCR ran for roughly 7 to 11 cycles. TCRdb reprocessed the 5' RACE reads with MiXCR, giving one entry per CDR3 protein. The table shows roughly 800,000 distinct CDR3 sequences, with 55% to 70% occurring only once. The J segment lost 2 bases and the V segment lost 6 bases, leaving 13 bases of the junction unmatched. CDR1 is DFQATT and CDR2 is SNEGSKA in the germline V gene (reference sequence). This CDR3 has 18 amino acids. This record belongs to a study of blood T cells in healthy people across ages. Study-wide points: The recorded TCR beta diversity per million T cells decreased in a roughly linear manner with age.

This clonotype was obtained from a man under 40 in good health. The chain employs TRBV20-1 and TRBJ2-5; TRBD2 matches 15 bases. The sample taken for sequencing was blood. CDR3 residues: CSAGGLAGGPMWQETQYF. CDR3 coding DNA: TGCAGTGCCGGAGGACTAGCGGGGGGGCCGATGTGGCAAGAGACCCAGTACTTC.